A single sample is the source of the 8 T cell receptor beta chains below, sequenced in a study of T cell responses to AZD1222 COVID-19 vaccine. Profiling relied on immunoSEQ multiplex PCR, and the TCRdb table lists in-frame clones only, not all of them. In the table there are approximately 150,000 clones, around 89% of which are singletons. Here the sequenced sample was peripheral blood, taken 28 days after the second AZD1222 dose. The receptors stem from an adult who received the AZD1222 COVID-19 vaccine.

J is TRBJ1-4 and V is TRBV12-3 or TRBV12-4; D is perhaps TRBD1 (6 bases). Trimming stripped 7 bases from V and 11 bases from J, with 17 bases between. CDR3 length equals 13 residues. CDR3 sequence: CASTITGGGKLFF. The CDR3, as DNA: TGTGCCAGCACTATCACTGGGGGCGGGAAACTGTTTTTT.

The V call is TRBV7-9, the J call TRBJ1-3; D unclear. Trimming pared 8 bases from V and 4 bases from J, leaving 6 bases between. Germline loops: CDR1 SEHNR, CDR2 FQNEAQ (reference sequence). This CDR3 is 11 amino acids long. CDR3 nucleotides: TGTGCCAGCCCGGGGGGAAACACCATATATTTT. As protein: CASPGGNTIYF.

The chain joins TRBV7-9 to TRBJ1-2, with D hard to call. The germline V gene encodes CDR1 SEHNR and CDR2 FQNEAQ (reference sequence). Trimming took 5 bases from V and 3 from J, leaving 19 bases between them. The CDR3 runs to 16 residues. The CDR3 is CASSLHGFLKDYGYTF. CDR3 coding DNA: TGTGCCAGCAGCCTTCACGGGTTTCTAAAGGACTATGGCTACACCTTC.

The rearrangement joins TRBV6-5 to TRBJ1-2, with D tentatively TRBD1 (6 bases). This CDR3 spans 14 amino acids. Germline V gene lookup returns CDR1 MNHEY and CDR2 SVGAGI. The germline V and J ends were trimmed by 7 bases and 4 bases, with 16 bases remaining between them. In DNA, the CDR3 is TGTGCCAGCAACCCCCAGGGGAGACTCTATGGCTACACCTTC. Its protein is CASNPQGRLYGYTF.

The chain couples TRBV12-3 or TRBV12-4 to TRBJ1-4; D is undetermined. V lost 5 bases and J lost 8, with 6 bases in between. The CDR3 sequence is 11 residues long. The chain's CDR3 is CASSKLEKLFF. DNA for the CDR3: TGTGCCAGCAGTAAATTAGAAAAACTGTTTTTT.

The rearrangement links TRBV18 to TRBJ1-6; unclear D gene. The CDR3 contains 13 residues. Looked up from germline, CDR1 is KGHSH and CDR2 is LQKENI. The germline V and J ends were trimmed by 2 bases and 7 bases, with 6 bases remaining between them. The CDR3, as DNA: TGTGCCAGCTCACCAGGCGAAAATTCACCCCTCCACTTT. Translated, it gives CASSPGENSPLHF.

The chain couples TRBV3-1 (or the pseudogene TRBV3-2) to TRBJ2-1, with 9 bases identical to TRBD2. The V gene end was trimmed by 4 bases and the J gene end by 0 bases; junction bases not matched to a gene: 7. The CDR3 length is 17 residues. Looked up from germline, CDR1 is LGHDT and CDR2 is YNNKEL (reference sequence). CDR3 in DNA: TGTGCCAGCAGCCCCGGGACTAGCAGAAGCTCCTACAATGAGCAGTTCTTC. Its protein is CASSPGTSRSSYNEQFF.

The chain is built from TRBV29-1 and TRBJ2-1, with 7 bases matching TRBD2. The V and J ends lost 4 bases and 5 bases, in that order; junction bases with no gene match: 5. Germline assignment: CDR1 SQVTM and CDR2 ANQGSEA. The CDR3 has 13 residues. CDR3 bases: TGCAGCGTTGCTCGGGGGGTCCACAATGAGCAGTTCTTC. Amino acids: CSVARGVHNEQFF.